These T cell receptor beta chains were read from a single sample in a study of CD8 T cells in ankylosing spondylitis. Each CDR3 protein gets one entry after TCRdb re-called the 5' RACE reads with MiXCR. Here the sample spans roughly 240,000 distinct CDR3 sequences, over 30% being singletons. The sequenced material came from blood, either unsorted or a sorted T cell fraction (not recorded which). These receptors were collected from a male donor with ankylosing spondylitis or in good health (not recorded which). Both conserved end residues are part of each CDR3. The order of the fields is CDR3 protein, CDR3 DNA, clone size, D gene, V gene, J gene. The D gene is left open where the match is weak. Clone sizes are given selectively: once, few, many, or a class where the clone is expanded.

CDR3 protein: CSARDPGRLNQPQHF
CDR3 DNA: TGCAGTGCTAGAGATCCGGGACGGCTCAATCAGCCCCAGCATTTT
clone size: NA
D gene: NA
V gene: TRBV20-1
J gene: TRBJ1-5

CDR3 protein: CASSSTGLAGDTDTQYF
CDR3 DNA: TGCGCCAGCAGCTCGACAGGACTAGCGGGGGACACAGATACGCAGTATTTT
clone size: NA
D gene: TRBD2
V gene: TRBV5-1
J gene: TRBJ2-3

CDR3 protein: CASSLAEGTETQYF
CDR3 DNA: TGTGCCAGCAGCTTGGCTGAGGGGACGGAGACCCAGTACTTC
clone size: NA
D gene: NA
V gene: TRBV5-5
J gene: TRBJ2-5

CDR3 protein: CASSLSMTGWGTDTQYF
CDR3 DNA: TGTGCCAGCAGTTTATCGATGACAGGGTGGGGGACAGATACGCAGTATTTT
clone size: few
D gene: TRBD1
V gene: TRBV28
J gene: TRBJ2-3

CDR3 protein: CSARAQTDYKNIQYF
CDR3 DNA: TGCAGTGCTAGAGCTCAGACAGACTACAAAAACATTCAGTACTTC
clone size: NA
D gene: NA
V gene: TRBV20-1
J gene: TRBJ2-4

CDR3 protein: CASSLRLNTEAFF
CDR3 DNA: TGTGCCAGCAGTTTAAGGCTGAACACTGAAGCTTTCTTT
clone size: many
D gene: NA
V gene: TRBV12-3/TRBV12-4
J gene: TRBJ1-1

CDR3 protein: CASSLSWFGGELFF
CDR3 DNA: TGTGCCAGCAGTTTAAGCTGGTTCGGCGGGGAGCTGTTTTTT
clone size: few
D gene: NA
V gene: TRBV28
J gene: TRBJ2-2

CDR3 protein: CAISESPGTGSYEQYF
CDR3 DNA: TGTGCCATCAGTGAGTCCCCTGGAACCGGCTCCTACGAGCAGTACTTC
clone size: NA
D gene: NA
V gene: TRBV10-3
J gene: TRBJ2-7

CDR3 protein: CSARVERAGNQPQHF
CDR3 DNA: TGCAGTGCTAGAGTTGAAAGGGCGGGCAATCAGCCCCAGCATTTT
clone size: NA
D gene: NA
V gene: TRBV20-1
J gene: TRBJ1-5

CDR3 protein: CSAREWDRGSNQPQHF
CDR3 DNA: TGCAGTGCTAGAGAATGGGATCGGGGTAGCAATCAGCCCCAGCATTTT
clone size: few
D gene: NA
V gene: TRBV20-1
J gene: TRBJ1-5

CDR3 protein: CASTRIPGGADTQYF
CDR3 DNA: TGTGCCAGCACCCGGATACCAGGGGGCGCAGATACGCAGTATTTT
clone size: few
D gene: TRBD1
V gene: TRBV5-5
J gene: TRBJ2-3

CDR3 protein: CAIGPSSYEQYF
CDR3 DNA: TGTGCCATCGGGCCGAGCTCCTACGAGCAGTACTTC
clone size: few
D gene: NA
V gene: TRBV10-3
J gene: TRBJ2-7

CDR3 protein: CSATGLGNQPQHF
CDR3 DNA: TGCAGTGCAACAGGGCTTGGCAATCAGCCCCAGCATTTT
clone size: few
D gene: NA
V gene: TRBV20-1
J gene: TRBJ1-5

CDR3 protein: CASSLLPLTDTQYF
CDR3 DNA: TGTGCCAGCAGCCTCCTTCCTTTGACAGATACGCAGTATTTT
clone size: few
D gene: NA
V gene: TRBV7-2
J gene: TRBJ2-3

CDR3 protein: CASTTGQGFSYEQYF
CDR3 DNA: TGCGCCAGCACCACCGGACAGGGCTTCTCCTACGAGCAGTACTTC
clone size: few
D gene: TRBD1
V gene: TRBV5-1
J gene: TRBJ2-7

CDR3 protein: CASSLMRQETQYF
CDR3 DNA: TGTGCCAGCAGTTTGATGAGACAAGAGACCCAGTACTTC
clone size: few
D gene: NA
V gene: TRBV12-3/TRBV12-4
J gene: TRBJ2-5

CDR3 protein: CSGQGLPLGYTF
CDR3 DNA: TGCAGTGGACAGGGCCTCCCCCTGGGCTACACCTTC
clone size: NA
D gene: TRBD1
V gene: TRBV20-1
J gene: TRBJ1-2

CDR3 protein: CSATPSDYSNQPQHF
CDR3 DNA: TGCAGTGCTACCCCAAGCGATTATAGCAATCAGCCCCAGCATTTT
clone size: few
D gene: NA
V gene: TRBV20-1
J gene: TRBJ1-5

CDR3 protein: CSARQGARETQYF
CDR3 DNA: TGCAGTGCTAGACAGGGGGCTCGGGAGACCCAGTACTTC
clone size: many
D gene: TRBD1
V gene: TRBV20-1
J gene: TRBJ2-5

CDR3 protein: CASSLEASGGGTDTQYF
CDR3 DNA: TGCGCCAGCAGCTTGGAGGCTAGCGGGGGTGGTACAGATACGCAGTATTTT
clone size: NA
D gene: TRBD2
V gene: TRBV5-1
J gene: TRBJ2-3

CDR3 protein: CSARGGGGTGELFF
CDR3 DNA: TGCAGTGCTAGGGGAGGTGGGGGCACCGGGGAGCTGTTTTTT
clone size: NA
D gene: NA
V gene: TRBV20-1
J gene: TRBJ2-2

CDR3 protein: CASGSSYEQYF
CDR3 DNA: TGTGCCAGCGGGAGCTCCTACGAGCAGTACTTC
clone size: many
D gene: NA
V gene: TRBV6-6
J gene: TRBJ2-7

CDR3 protein: CASSAQARPYNEQFF
CDR3 DNA: TGTGCCAGCAGCGCCCAAGCTAGGCCGTACAATGAGCAGTTCTTC
clone size: NA
D gene: NA
V gene: TRBV5-6
J gene: TRBJ2-1

CDR3 protein: CASSLKSRGTDTQYF
CDR3 DNA: TGTGCCAGCAGTTTAAAAAGCAGAGGCACAGATACGCAGTATTTT
clone size: few
D gene: NA
V gene: TRBV27
J gene: TRBJ2-3

CDR3 protein: CASSIGGPTGGYEQYF
CDR3 DNA: TGCGCCAGCAGCATAGGGGGCCCGACGGGAGGCTACGAGCAGTACTTC
clone size: NA
D gene: NA
V gene: TRBV5-1
J gene: TRBJ2-7

CDR3 protein: CASSPRTGTGELFF
CDR3 DNA: TGTGCCAGCAGCCCCCGGACAGGCACCGGGGAGCTGTTTTTT
clone size: many
D gene: TRBD1
V gene: TRBV9
J gene: TRBJ2-2

CDR3 protein: CSAAAGARTDTQYF
CDR3 DNA: TGCAGTGCTGCAGCGGGGGCCCGCACAGATACGCAGTATTTT
clone size: NA
D gene: TRBD2
V gene: TRBV20-1
J gene: TRBJ2-3

CDR3 protein: CASSYLGENEQYF
CDR3 DNA: TGTGCCAGCAGTTACCTCGGGGAGAACGAGCAGTACTTC
clone size: few
D gene: NA
V gene: TRBV6-6
J gene: TRBJ2-7

CDR3 protein: CRTTGTKTQYF
CDR3 DNA: TGCAGAACGACAGGGACGAAGACCCAGTACTTC
clone size: NA
D gene: TRBD1
V gene: TRBV29-1
J gene: TRBJ2-5